Below are 28 T cell receptor beta chains sequenced from a single sample in a study of cytomegalovirus exposure and HLA in healthy donors. Use of 60 Vbeta and 13 Jbeta primers characterized the PCR. TCRdb keeps only in-frame clones here, not all; method: immunoSEQ multiplex PCR. The repertoire has 150,000 to 170,000 clones, under 80% of them found once; the top ten carry about 2%. Source material: PBMCs. Receptor source: a man aged 25-45 years in good health and CMV-seronegative.

The chain recombines TRBV7-2 with TRBJ2-5, with 8 bases that match TRBD1. CDR3 size: 14 residues. V lost 5 bases to trimming and J lost 2 bases; unmatched junction nucleotides: 4. From germline, CDR1 is SGHTA and CDR2 FQGNSA. For the CDR3, the DNA is TGTGCCAGCAGCGAGAGACAGGGGCAAGAGACCCAGTACTTC. It encodes CASSERQGQETQYF.

A few counts support this clone. The junction and the germline gene differ at one end; a read error may be behind it. V gene TRBV6-6 combines with J gene TRBJ2-1; D is possibly TRBD1 (6 bases). The CDR3 has 15 residues. Per the germline V gene, CDR1 is MNHNY and CDR2 is SVGAGI (reference sequence). CDR3 loop: CASNYEGEGVNEQFF. The CDR3 region has the DNA TGTGCCAGCAATTACGAGGGCGAGGGGGTAAATGAGCAGTTCTTC.

The chain joins TRBV6-1 to TRBJ1-1; the D gene is possibly TRBD1 (6 bases). The V gene's germline CDR1 is MNHNS and CDR2 SASEGT. V lost 7 bases and J lost 4, with 16 bases in between. CDR3 length equals 14 residues. CDR3 coding DNA: TGTGCCAGCAAATCGGCAGGGGCGAGCACTGAAGCTTTCTTT. Translation: CASKSAGASTEAFF.

This clone came up a few times. The chain joins TRBV30 to TRBJ1-4, with TRBD1 matching 7 bases. Trimming took 0 bases from V and 7 from J; bases not matched to a gene: 5. In germline, CDR1 is GTSNPN, CDR2 SVGIG (reference sequence). The CDR3 is 14 amino acids. This CDR3 reads CAWSVQGGSEKLFF. DNA of the CDR3: TGTGCCTGGAGTGTTCAGGGGGGCAGTGAAAAACTGTTTTTT.

V usage is TRBV4-1 and J usage is TRBJ1-5; TRBD1 might be the D (5 bases). The CDR3 consists of 15 residues. Trimming shortened V by 1 base and J by 5 bases, and 12 bases separated the two germline ends. The germline CDR1 and CDR2 sequences are MGHRA and YSYEKL. The CDR3 region is CASSQVGGGDQPQHF. The CDR3 DNA reads TGCGCCAGCAGCCAAGTTGGCGGGGGTGATCAGCCCCAGCATTTT.

This clone has only one observation. CDR3 residues: CASSETPTAGGYTF. The CDR3 DNA follows: TGTGCCAGCAGTGAAACCCCCACGGCGGGGGGCTACACCTTC. This chain uses TRBV6-1 with TRBJ1-2; D is unclear. From germline, CDR1 is MNHNS and CDR2 SASEGT. Trimming took 2 bases from V and 8 from J, leaving 15 bases between them. This CDR3 contains 14 residues.

The J gene is TRBJ2-7, the V gene TRBV29-1; D remains ambiguous. The CDR3 has 13 amino acids. Germline lookup yields CDR1 SQVTM and CDR2 ANQGSEA. The V gene lost 4 bases and the J gene lost 0 bases, with 10 bases spanning the gap. DNA for the CDR3: TGCAGCGTTGTTTCCGAGAACTCCTACGAGCAGTACTTC. Translated: CSVVSENSYEQYF.

The chain uses TRBV7-8 and TRBJ2-1; a possible D gene is TRBD1 (5 bases). CDR3 size: 14 residues. The germline CDR1 and CDR2 sequences are SGHVS and FQNEAQ. V was shortened by 4 bases and J by 4 bases, with 11 bases between the two germline ends. CDR3 in DNA: TGTGCCAGCAGCTCTTATGACAGATACAATGAGCAGTTCTTC. Translated, it gives CASSSYDRYNEQFF. The full variable domain, with the rest looked up from reference TRBV7-8 and TRBJ2-1, is GAGVSQSPRYKVAKRGQDVALRCDPISGHVSLFWYQQALGQGPEFLTYFQNEAQLDKSGLPSDRFFAERPEGSVSTLKIQRTQQEDSAVYLCASSSYDRYNEQFFGPGTRLTVL.

This clone has more than one count but fewer than ten. The chain is built from TRBV4-3 and TRBJ2-7; TRBD2 matches 13 bases. Germline V CDR1 and CDR2: LGHNA, YSLEER. The CDR3 sequence is 16 residues long. With 1 base clipped from V and 2 bases from J, the junction kept 2 bases outside the gene matches. The CDR3 DNA reads TGCGCCAGCAGCCAAGGAGGACTAGCGGGGGCCTACGAGCAGTACTTC. Translated: CASSQGGLAGAYEQYF.

This rearrangement joins TRBV2 to TRBJ1-4; possibly TRBD1 for D (6 bases). Deletions cut 4 bases from V and 3 bases from J, with 9 bases between. Germline V CDR1 and CDR2: SNHLY, FYNNEI. The length of the CDR3 is 14 residues. The CDR3 is CASSARGSNEKLFF. For the CDR3, the DNA is TGTGCCAGCAGTGCCAGGGGCTCTAATGAAAAACTGTTTTTT.

This rearrangement joins TRBV19 to TRBJ2-5, with D perhaps matching TRBD1 (6 bases). This CDR3 is 11 amino acids long. Germline-derived CDR1 and CDR2 are LNHDA and SQIVND (reference sequence). Trimming took off 10 bases at V and 5 bases at J, with 11 bases between the two ends. CDR3 residues: CATGGDETQYF. The CDR3 bases are TGTGCCACTGGGGGCGACGAGACCCAGTACTTC. Complete variable domain (other parts from reference TRBV19 and TRBJ2-5): DGGITQSPKYLFRKEGQNVTLSCEQNLNHDAMYWYRQDPGQGLRLIYYSQIVNDFQKGDIAEGYSVSREKKESFPLTVTSAQKNPTAFYLCATGGDETQYFGPGTRLLVL.

V and J are TRBV28 and TRBJ1-6; D is uncertain. The CDR3 spans 15 residues. Trimming took 5 bases from V and 10 from J, leaving 18 bases between them. From germline, CDR1 is MDHEN and CDR2 SYDVKM. The CDR3 sequence is CASSPGSSKVSPLHF. CDR3 bases: TGTGCCAGCAGTCCCGGGAGTTCGAAGGTATCACCCCTCCACTTT.

The chain links TRBV15 to TRBJ2-1; 10 bases line up with TRBD2. CDR3 length: 16 amino acids. J was trimmed by 4 bases and V by 0 bases; bases with no gene match: 3. Germline assignment: CDR1 LNHNV and CDR2 YYDKDF (reference sequence). The CDR3 region is CATSREAGGLYNEQFF. The DNA for the CDR3 is TGTGCCACCAGCAGAGAAGCGGGGGGGTTATACAATGAGCAGTTCTTC.

The gene calls are TRBV2 and TRBJ2-5; tentatively, D is TRBD1 (6 bases). TRBJ2-7 matches the DNA end more closely, so the J call is doubtful. The CDR3 has 12 residues. The germline CDR1 and CDR2 sequences are SNHLY and FYNNEI. The CDR3 region has the DNA TGTGCCAGCCGGACAGTCTCCTACGAGCAGTACTTC. It codes for CASRTVSYEQYF.

Regarding this clone: Its ends do not fully match the called genes, so a read error is possible. The V and J genes are TRBV7-7 and TRBJ2-7; 9 positions agree with TRBD1. The germline V gene has CDR1 SSHAT and CDR2 FNYEAQ (reference sequence). The CDR3 contains 13 residues. The CDR3 protein is CASSRDRVSEQYF. The DNA for the CDR3 is TGTGCTAGCAGCCGGGACAGGGTTTCCGAGCAGTACTTC.

This rearrangement joins TRBV4-3 to TRBJ2-3; 7 bases align to TRBD2. The V and J ends lost 0 bases and 2 bases, in that order; junction bases with no gene match: 5. This CDR3 has 16 residues. The germline V gene encodes CDR1 LGHNA and CDR2 YSLEER. The CDR3 nucleotides are TGCGCCAGCAGCCAAGATAAGGGGACTACCACAGATACGCAGTATTTT. Its translation: CASSQDKGTTTDTQYF.

The V call is TRBV28, the J call TRBJ1-1; D might be TRBD1 (5 bases). With 5 bases removed from V and 1 base from J, the gap between germline ends came to 14 bases. The CDR3 spans 15 residues. Germline CDR1 MDHEN, CDR2 SYDVKM. CDR3 coding DNA: TGTGCCAGCAGTCTCCCGGGGGTTGCGAACACTGAAGCTTTCTTT. It encodes CASSLPGVANTEAFF.

V is TRBV7-8 and J is TRBJ2-1, with 9 nucleotides matching TRBD2. The CDR3 consists of 16 residues. The V and J ends lost 6 bases and 2 bases, in that order; junction bases with no gene match: 8. Germline V gene data show CDR1 as SGHVS and CDR2 as FQNEAQ. In DNA, the CDR3 is TGTGCCAGCAGGCCACGGCGCGGGGGGGCCTACAATGAGCAGTTCTTC. Translation gives CASRPRRGGAYNEQFF. Looking up the rest from reference TRBV7-8 and TRBJ2-1 gives the full variable domain: GAGVSQSPRYKVAKRGQDVALRCDPISGHVSLFWYQQALGQGPEFLTYFQNEAQLDKSGLPSDRFFAERPEGSVSTLKIQRTQQEDSAVYLCASRPRRGGAYNEQFFGPGTRLTVL.

V gene TRBV11-2 combines with J gene TRBJ1-1; the match to TRBD1 covers 7 bases. The length of the CDR3 is 17 residues. The germline CDR1 and CDR2 sequences are SGHAT and FQNNGV. V dropped 3 bases and J dropped 6; count of bases not matched to a gene: 16. The CDR3 DNA is TGTGCCAGCAGCTTCCGGGACAGCCGCTTTAGGGGAGCTGAAGCTTTCTTT. Its translation is CASSFRDSRFRGAEAFF. Full variable domain (remainder filled in from reference TRBV11-2 and TRBJ1-1): EAGVAQSPRYKIIEKRQSVAFWCNPISGHATLYWYQQILGQGPKLLIQFQNNGVVDDSQLPKDRFSAERLKGVDSTLKIQPAKLEDSAVYLCASSFRDSRFRGAEAFFGQGTRLTVV.

This chain connects TRBV10-3 to TRBJ2-3, with 13 positions matching TRBD2. Germline loops: CDR1 ENHRY, CDR2 SYGVKD. The CDR3 has 17 residues. With V trimmed by 5 bases and J by 4 bases, 9 bases remained unmatched. CDR3 DNA sequence: TGTGCCATCAGTCCCCTCACCGGGACTAGCGGGGCAGATACGCAGTATTTT. Translation gives CAISPLTGTSGADTQYF.

The chain combines TRBV2 with TRBJ1-1; no definite D call. This CDR3 comprises 13 residues. Germline lookup yields CDR1 SNHLY and CDR2 FYNNEI. V was trimmed by 4 bases and J by 1 base, leaving 7 bases between them. The DNA of the CDR3 is TGTGCCAGCAGTGTGCAGGAGAACACTGAAGCTTTCTTT. Its protein product is CASSVQENTEAFF. The entire variable domain, with the rest obtained from reference TRBV2 and TRBJ1-1, is as follows: EPEVTQTPSHQVTQMGQEVILRCVPISNHLYFYWYRQILGQKVEFLVSFYNNEISEKSEIFDDQFSVERPDGSNFTLKIRSTKLEDSAMYFCASSVQENTEAFFGQGTRLTVV.

The rearrangement links TRBV4-2 to TRBJ2-3; 7 bases line up with TRBD2. In germline, CDR1 is LGHNA, CDR2 YNFKEQ. V dropped 3 bases and J dropped 6; count of bases not matched to a gene: 12. This CDR3 is 16 amino acids long. DNA for the CDR3: TGTGCCAGCAGCCAGAAGACTAGCACGACGGGGGATACGCAGTATTTT. This gives the protein CASSQKTSTTGDTQYF.

The V call is TRBV5-4, the J call TRBJ2-5; maybe TRBD2 (5 bases). The CDR3 length is 14 residues. V lost 3 bases, J lost 4 bases, and 13 bases lay in between. In germline, CDR1 is SGHNT, CDR2 YYREEE (reference sequence). The CDR3 sequence: CASSSRLAGETQYF. CDR3 in DNA: TGTGCCAGCAGCTCCCGCCTAGCTGGAGAGACCCAGTACTTC.

The V gene is TRBV5-6, the J gene TRBJ2-2; 7 positions agree with TRBD1. Germline CDR1 reads SGHDT; CDR2 reads YYEEEE. V gave up 6 bases and J gave up 5 bases; unmatched junction bases: 13. The CDR3 is made up of 16 amino acids. DNA for the CDR3: TGTGCCAGCACCTCCGTACGGCGACAGGGAACCGGGGAGCTGTTTTTT. Residues: CASTSVRRQGTGELFF.

The rearrangement joins TRBV9 to TRBJ2-1; a weak D match, TRBD2 (7 bases). This CDR3 contains 14 residues. Trimming cost V 0 bases and J 13 bases, with 17 bases left between them. From germline, CDR1 is SGDLS and CDR2 YYNGEE. CDR3 in DNA: TGTGCCAGCAGCGTAGGCGCGGGGGCCCCGGGTCAGTTCTTC. This encodes CASSVGAGAPGQFF. The full variable domain, rest sourced from reference TRBV9 and TRBJ2-1, is DSGVTQTPKHLITATGQRVTLRCSPRSGDLSVYWYQQSLDQGLQFLIQYYNGEERAKGNILERFSAQQFPDLHSELNLSSLELGDSALYFCASSVGAGAPGQFFGPGTRLTVL.

The chain carries TRBV29-1 and TRBJ1-3; a weak D match, TRBD1 (6 bases). The CDR3 is 12 amino acids. Looked up from germline, CDR1 is SQVTM and CDR2 is ANQGSEA. V was shortened by 6 bases and J by 3 bases, with 9 bases between the two germline ends. CDR3 amino acids: CSVAGVGNTIYF. CDR3 DNA: TGCAGCGTGGCAGGGGTTGGAAACACCATATATTTT.

The chain recombines TRBV7-6 with TRBJ2-7, with a weak D call TRBD1 (6 bases). The CDR3 sequence is 12 residues long. Germline assignment: CDR1 SGHVS and CDR2 FNYEAQ. V was trimmed by 5 bases and J by 6 bases, leaving 11 bases between them. CDR3 sequence reads: CASSPTGSEQYF. The DNA for the CDR3 is TGTGCCAGCAGCCCCACAGGGAGCGAGCAGTACTTC. Using reference TRBV7-6 and TRBJ2-7 for the parts outside the CDR3, the full variable domain is GAGVSQSPRYKVTKRGQDVALRCDPISGHVSLYWYRQALGQGPEFLTYFNYEAQQDKSGLPNDRFSAERPEGSISTLTIQRTEQRDSAMYRCASSPTGSEQYFGPGTRLTVT.

The chain carries TRBV15 and TRBJ2-2, with TRBD1 matching 9 bases. The trim removed 1 base at V and 5 bases at J, leaving 8 bases unmatched. The CDR3 covers 17 residues. Germline CDR1 and CDR2: LNHNV and YYDKDF (reference sequence). CDR3 DNA: TGTGCCACCAGCAGAGTCGCCGGGACAGGGAGTACCGGGGAGCTGTTTTTT. As protein: CATSRVAGTGSTGELFF. Complete variable domain (other parts from reference TRBV15 and TRBJ2-2): DAMVIQNPRYQVTQFGKPVTLSCSQTLNHNVMYWYQQKSSQAPKLLFHYYDKDFNNEADTPDNFQSRRPNTSFCFLDIRSPGLGDTAMYLCATSRVAGTGSTGELFFGEGSRLTVL.